These 18 T cell receptor beta chains share one sample of origin, sequenced in a study of a mutant IDH1 vaccine in newly diagnosed glioma. For these receptors, no antigen is known. The repertoire was sequenced with immunoSEQ multiplex PCR; TCRdb's copy has only in-frame clones and lacks some. Of approximately 56,000 clones in the sample, about 79% are singletons; the top ten hold over 4.5%. Documented time point: week 47, end of study. Topical imiquimod accompanied each vaccine dose, which consisted of 300 ug of mutant IDH1 20-mer peptide. The sample here was PBMCs, taken from a glioma patient whose treatment included an IDH1 peptide vaccine. These receptors all stem from a man aged 50-59 years with glioma.

The chain links TRBV29-1 to TRBJ2-3; either TRBD1 or TRBD2 may fit D (5 bases each). Trimming left V 8 bases short and J 2 bases short, with 20 bases between. CDR1 SQVTM and CDR2 ANQGSEA come from the germline V gene. The CDR3 contains 15 residues. The CDR3 region is CSLTGTQAPTDTQYF. CDR3 sequence (DNA): TGCAGCCTGACGGGGACCCAGGCCCCCACAGATACGCAGTATTTT.

This clone was recorded a few times. This rearrangement joins TRBV2 to TRBJ1-1; D is undetermined. The CDR3 has 13 amino acids. CDR1 is SNHLY, CDR2 FYNNEI, per germline. V was shortened by 10 bases and J by 7 bases, with 19 bases between the two germline ends. CDR3 sequence (DNA): TGTGCCACCCTGAGGGTAGTTGGGAGTGAAGCTTTCTTT. Translation: CATLRVVGSEAFF.

The chain has TRBV11-2 and TRBJ1-1; maybe TRBD1 (5 bases). The CDR3 runs 14 residues. The V end was cut by 4 bases, the J end by 3 bases, with 12 bases between. Per germline, CDR1 SGHAT and CDR2 FQNNGV. CDR3 DNA: TGTGCCAGCAGCTGGCGTTTAGGGGACACTGAAGCTTTCTTT. This sequence encodes CASSWRLGDTEAFF.

The chain's CDR3 is CASSLSRADIQYF. CDR3 DNA: TGTGCCAGCAGCTTAAGCAGGGCAGACATTCAGTACTTC. This sequence joins TRBV11-3 and TRBJ2-4, with D possibly TRBD1 on 5 matching bases. The CDR3 contains 13 residues. Germline CDR1 SGHNT, CDR2 YENEEA. The V gene lost 2 bases and the J gene lost 8 bases, with 10 bases spanning the gap.

The chain is built from TRBV7-2 and TRBJ1-2; a weak D match, TRBD1 (5 bases). The CDR3 is made up of 16 amino acids. Germline V lookup: CDR1 SGHTA, CDR2 FQGNSA. V was trimmed by 5 bases and J by 5 bases, leaving 21 bases between them. The CDR3 coding sequence is TGTGCCAGCAGCCCGCGACTGGAACTACGGGGGTATGGCTACACCTTC. Protein: CASSPRLELRGYGYTF.

Here the CDR3 DNA reads TGCAGCGTAGCGGGCAGGGGGACTGAAGCTTTCTTT. Encoded protein: CSVAGRGTEAFF. The rearrangement links TRBV29-1 to TRBJ1-1; 7 bases are a match to TRBD1. The J segment lost 5 bases and the V segment lost 6 bases, leaving 6 bases of the junction unmatched. This CDR3 region has 12 residues. Germline V gives CDR1 SQVTM, CDR2 ANQGSEA.

V is TRBV7-9 and J is TRBJ2-1; D is unresolved. The CDR3 totals 11 residues. V gave up 7 bases and J gave up 4 bases, with 5 bases separating them. Germline V gene sequence: CDR1 SEHNR, CDR2 FQNEAQ (reference sequence). CDR3: CASNSYNEQFF. The CDR3, as DNA: TGTGCCAGCAACTCTTACAATGAGCAGTTCTTC.

This clone was detected only a few times. The sample contains more than one DNA sequence encoding this CDR3. V usage is TRBV5-1 and J usage is TRBJ1-1, with 8 bases aligning to TRBD1. Trimming took 4 bases from V and 1 from J; bases not matched to a gene: 3. Germline CDR1 SGHRS, CDR2 YFSETQ. The CDR3 consists of 14 residues. CDR3 coding DNA: TGCGCCAGCAGCCCCGGGACAGGGAACACTGAAGCTTTCTTT. Translation gives CASSPGTGNTEAFF.

This clone showed up just once. J is TRBJ2-4 and V is TRBV15, with 7 bases aligning to TRBD2. Germline values: CDR1 LNHNV, CDR2 YYDKDF (reference sequence). This CDR3 is 16 amino acids long. J was trimmed by 1 base and V by 0 bases; bases with no gene match: 3. CDR3 DNA: TGTGCCACCAGCAGAGATGCGGGGGTGGCCAAAAACATTCAGTACTTC. It specifies CATSRDAGVAKNIQYF.

V usage is TRBV5-1 and J usage is TRBJ1-3; 8 positions agree with TRBD1. The germline CDR1 and CDR2 sequences are SGHRS and YFSETQ. This CDR3 has 14 amino acids. The V gene end was trimmed by 3 bases and the J gene end by 4 bases; junction bases not matched to a gene: 3. The CDR3, as DNA: TGCGCCAGCAGCTGGGACAGGCAAGGAAACACCATATATTTT. Translation gives CASSWDRQGNTIYF.

V is TRBV4-3 and J is TRBJ2-1, with 12 bases fitting TRBD2. The V gene end was trimmed by 4 bases and the J gene end by 10 bases; junction bases not matched to a gene: 8. Germline-derived CDR1 and CDR2 are LGHNA and YSLEER. The CDR3 is 15 amino acids. The CDR3 DNA follows: TGCGCCAGCAGCCCGACTCTAGCGGGGGGGCGGGAGCAGTTCTTC. It encodes CASSPTLAGGREQFF.

The chain combines TRBV5-6 with TRBJ2-1, with D perhaps matching TRBD1 (5 bases). Germline V gives CDR1 SGHDT, CDR2 YYEEEE. This CDR3 has 14 residues. Trimming pared 2 bases from V and 3 bases from J, leaving 9 bases between. The CDR3 region is CASSLRGHYNEQFF. In DNA form, the CDR3 reads TGTGCCAGCAGCTTAAGGGGTCACTACAATGAGCAGTTCTTC. The full variable domain, its missing parts supplied by reference TRBV5-6 and TRBJ2-1, is DAGVTQSPTHLIKTRGQQVTLRCSPKSGHDTVSWYQQALGQGPQFIFQYYEEEERQRGNFPDRFSGHQFPNYSSELNVNALLLGDSALYLCASSLRGHYNEQFFGPGTRLTVL.

The rearrangement joins TRBV5-8 to TRBJ2-1; D is undetermined. V was clipped by 0 bases and J by 10 bases, with 8 bases between them. In germline, CDR1 is SGHTS, CDR2 YDEGEE. The CDR3 sequence is 12 residues long. CDR3 amino acids: CASSLDVGEQFF. The CDR3 DNA is TGTGCCAGCAGCTTGGATGTAGGCGAGCAGTTCTTC.

This clone was recorded only once. This chain links TRBV14 with TRBJ2-7; 9 bases match TRBD1. The germline CDR1 and CDR2 sequences are SGHDN and FVKESK. The J segment lost 1 base and the V segment lost 5 bases, leaving 9 bases of the junction unmatched. The CDR3 is 16 residues long. The CDR3 coding sequence is TGTGCCAGCAGCTCAGTTCCGGGACAGGGTTCCTACGAGCAGTACTTC. Residues: CASSSVPGQGSYEQYF.

This clone showed up just once. This rearrangement joins TRBV7-2 to TRBJ2-7; tentative D call: TRBD2 (6 bases). The V gene's germline CDR1 is SGHTA and CDR2 FQGNSA. The CDR3 contains 16 residues. V was shortened by 2 bases and J by 3 bases, with 17 bases between the two germline ends. The CDR3 DNA reads TGTGCCAGCAGCTTATCCCCAAGACTAGACCTCTACGAGCAGTACTTC. Protein: CASSLSPRLDLYEQYF.

V gene TRBV2 combines with J gene TRBJ1-4, with 7 nucleotides matching TRBD1. CDR3 length: 13 residues. J was trimmed by 7 bases and V by 8 bases; bases with no gene match: 7. Germline V gene lookup returns CDR1 SNHLY and CDR2 FYNNEI. Here the CDR3 reads CASRLTGVEKLFF. CDR3 in DNA: TGTGCCAGCCGTCTAACAGGGGTTGAAAAACTGTTTTTT.

This chain uses TRBV15 with TRBJ1-4; no clear D. V was pared by 2 bases and J by 4 bases, with 5 bases between. The length of the CDR3 is 13 residues. In germline, CDR1 is LNHNV, CDR2 YYDKDF (reference sequence). CDR3 in amino acids: CATSRSFNEKLFF. CDR3 nucleotide sequence: TGTGCCACCAGCAGATCGTTTAATGAAAAACTGTTTTTT.

This clone was observed once. The chain joins TRBV28 to TRBJ2-2; D might be TRBD1 (5 bases). CDR3 size: 17 residues. Trimming left V 3 bases short and J 1 base short, with 15 bases between. Germline assignment: CDR1 MDHEN and CDR2 SYDVKM. DNA of the CDR3: TGTGCCAGCAGTTTTATAGGGCAGGGTGGGAACACCGGGGAGCTGTTTTTT. Protein product: CASSFIGQGGNTGELFF.